The clone carrying this T cell receptor (beta chain) showed up just once. This record comes from a study of human T cells and chemical hapten exposure. This CDR3 contains 13 residues. V shed 6 bases and J 5 bases; nucleotides not matched to a gene: 5. CDR1 is SGDLS and CDR2 is YYNGEE in the germline V gene. Each CDR3 protein is one row after TCRdb ran MiXCR on the RACE reads. The data show under 200,000 distinct CDR3 sequences, with 28% seen just once and approximately 2.3% held by the top ten. The time point was: patch test 3, about 24 weeks after DPC sensitization. Documented treatment: therapeutic diphenylcyclopropenone sensitization with weekly scalp DPC. Those who donated were patients with alopecia, 18 to 70 years of age, and suitable for DPC.

The TCR comes from a woman aged 18-30 years with alopecia areata. Some clones in this sample may be carry-over from other donors' samples. The chain links TRBV9 to TRBJ2-3; 8 nucleotides line up with TRBD1. The sequenced sample was whole blood, obtained in connection with sensitization to the hapten diphenylcyclopropenone (DPC). CDR3 nucleotides: TGTGCCAGCACCCGACAGGGGAGAGATACGCAGTATTTT. This encodes CASTRQGRDTQYF.